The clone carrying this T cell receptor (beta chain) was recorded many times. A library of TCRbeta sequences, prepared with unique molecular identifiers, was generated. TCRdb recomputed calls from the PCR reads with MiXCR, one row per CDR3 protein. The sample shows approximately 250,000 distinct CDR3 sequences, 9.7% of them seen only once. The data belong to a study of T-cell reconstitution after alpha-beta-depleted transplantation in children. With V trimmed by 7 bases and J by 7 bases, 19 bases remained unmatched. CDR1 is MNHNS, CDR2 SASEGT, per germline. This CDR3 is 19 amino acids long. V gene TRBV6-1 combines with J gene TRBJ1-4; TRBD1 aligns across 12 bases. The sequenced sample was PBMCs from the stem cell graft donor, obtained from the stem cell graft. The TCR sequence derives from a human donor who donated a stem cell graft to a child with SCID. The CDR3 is CASKARGVGTGGLGEKLFF. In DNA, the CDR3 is TGTGCCAGCAAGGCGAGGGGCGTCGGGACAGGGGGCCTCGGTGAAAAACTGTTTTTT.